The next 29 T cell receptor beta chains were all read from a single sample in a study of shared clonotypes between healthy human individuals. The protocol was immunoSEQ multiplex PCR, while the TCRdb copy is restricted to in-frame clones and leaves out a portion. Of a few million clones in the sample, approximately 90% were seen once. The material sequenced was naive CD4+ T cells from PBMCs. Subset reported: CD45RA+ positively selected. Receptor source: a man aged 18 to 30 in good health. Some clones in this sample may be carry-over from other donors' samples.

The V gene is TRBV19, the J gene TRBJ2-6; no clear D gene. Trimming stripped 3 bases from V and 0 bases from J, with 15 bases between. This CDR3 has 18 amino acids. Germline V gene sequence: CDR1 LNHDA, CDR2 SQIVND (reference sequence). This CDR3 is CASSITRAANSGANVLTF. Here the CDR3 DNA reads TGTGCCAGTAGTATCACCCGAGCAGCGAACTCTGGGGCCAACGTCCTGACTTTC.

The V gene is TRBV5-1, the J gene TRBJ2-3; 11 bases fit TRBD2. Unmatched junction bases numbered 7, after V lost 4 bases and J lost 3 bases. CDR1 is SGHRS and CDR2 is YFSETQ in the germline V gene. The CDR3 contains 16 residues. This CDR3 reads CASSPRLAGQTDTQYF. DNA of the CDR3: TGCGCCAGCAGCCCGAGACTAGCGGGACAAACAGATACGCAGTATTTT.

Of note for this clone: The same CDR3 can be traced to other DNA sequences in this sample. This chain joins TRBV5-1 and TRBJ2-7, with unresolved D. V was clipped by 1 base and J by 3 bases, with 5 bases between them. CDR3 length equals 12 residues. In germline, CDR1 is SGHRS, CDR2 YFSETQ. This CDR3 is CASSLIGYEQYF. In nucleotides, the CDR3 is TGCGCCAGCAGCTTGATCGGCTACGAGCAGTACTTC.

This rearrangement joins TRBV7-3 to TRBJ2-3; TRBD2 matches 11 bases. The CDR3 totals 17 residues. V lost 0 bases to trimming and J lost 5 bases; unmatched junction nucleotides: 7. Germline V gene lookup returns CDR1 SGHTA and CDR2 FQGTGA. In nucleotides, the CDR3 is TGTGCCAGCAGCTTAACGGGACTAGCGGTTGGGAGAGATACGCAGTATTTT. Translated: CASSLTGLAVGRDTQYF.

The rearrangement uses TRBV7-9 and TRBJ2-5; the match to TRBD1 covers 7 bases. The CDR3 spans 14 residues. Germline V CDR1 and CDR2: SEHNR, FQNEAQ (reference sequence). Trimming took 3 bases from V and 4 from J; bases not matched to a gene: 5. In DNA form, the CDR3 reads TGTGCCAGCAGCTTCGAGGGGGCTCGAGAGACCCAGTACTTC. Protein sequence: CASSFEGARETQYF.

This rearrangement joins TRBV11-2 to TRBJ2-1; tentative D call: TRBD2 (6 bases). This CDR3 region has 13 residues. CDR1 is SGHAT and CDR2 is FQNNGV in the germline V gene. V gave up 5 bases and J gave up 12 bases, with 17 bases separating them. CDR3: CASSLRNGGRQFF. As DNA, the CDR3 is TGTGCCAGCAGCCTTAGGAACGGAGGGAGGCAGTTCTTC.

Concerning this clone: Other DNA sequences within the sample encode an identical CDR3. The rearrangement links TRBV9 to TRBJ2-5; D possibly matches TRBD1 or TRBD2 (5 bases each). CDR3 length: 14 amino acids. Between the trimmed V and J ends, which lost 0 bases and 5 bases, there was a span of 11 bases. CDR1 SGDLS and CDR2 YYNGEE come from the germline V gene. CDR3 sequence: CASSVEGAGETQYF. The CDR3 DNA follows: TGTGCCAGCAGCGTAGAAGGGGCGGGTGAGACCCAGTACTTC.

V gene TRBV19 combines with J gene TRBJ1-5, with D unclear. Trimming pared 9 bases from V and 0 bases from J, leaving 15 bases between. Germline CDR1 is LNHDA and CDR2 is SQIVND (reference sequence). The CDR3 is 15 amino acids. The CDR3, as DNA: TGTGCCAGCGCCAAGGGCGATCTTAGCAATCAGCCCCAGCATTTT. It specifies CASAKGDLSNQPQHF.

The V gene is TRBV19, the J gene TRBJ2-3, with 9 bases matching TRBD2. The CDR3 consists of 15 residues. V lost 3 bases and J lost 2; bases outside the gene matches: 3. The germline V gene has CDR1 LNHDA and CDR2 SQIVND (reference sequence). CDR3 sequence reads: CASSMASGVTDTQYF. The DNA for the CDR3 is TGTGCCAGTAGTATGGCTAGCGGGGTCACAGATACGCAGTATTTT.

J is TRBJ2-2 and V is TRBV5-4; 7 bases align to TRBD1. CDR1 is SGHNT, CDR2 YYREEE, per germline (reference sequence). V gave up 5 bases and J gave up 4 bases; unmatched junction bases: 5. There are 14 residues in the CDR3. CDR3 residues: CASRQDRSTGELFF. The CDR3 coding sequence is TGTGCCAGCAGACAGGACAGGAGCACCGGGGAGCTGTTTTTT.

The chain links TRBV4-1 to TRBJ1-6; D remains ambiguous. Trimming removed 6 bases at V and 0 bases at J, with 12 bases between. The V gene's germline CDR1 is MGHRA and CDR2 YSYEKL. The CDR3 is made up of 16 amino acids. CDR3 in amino acids: CASRHPLSSYNSPLHF. As DNA, the CDR3 is TGCGCCAGCAGGCACCCCTTGAGCTCCTATAATTCACCCCTCCACTTT.

On this clone: The identical CDR3 is also encoded by other nucleotide sequences in the sample. This sequence joins TRBV7-9 and TRBJ1-1; 7 bases are shared with TRBD1. Trimming at V came to 5 bases and at J to 0 bases, leaving 6 bases not matched to a gene. The CDR3 length is 15 residues. The germline V gene encodes CDR1 SEHNR and CDR2 FQNEAQ (reference sequence). CDR3 region: CASSPGGGVNTEAFF. CDR3 DNA: TGTGCCAGCAGCCCAGGGGGAGGGGTGAACACTGAAGCTTTCTTT.

V and J are TRBV5-1 and TRBJ2-5, with D perhaps TRBD1 (7 bases). Trimming pared 0 bases from V and 7 bases from J, leaving 19 bases between. There are 16 residues in the CDR3. Looked up from germline, CDR1 is SGHRS and CDR2 is YFSETQ. The CDR3 here is CASSLGTTGVIGTQYF. For the CDR3, the DNA is TGCGCCAGCAGCTTGGGGACTACAGGGGTAATAGGGACCCAGTACTTC.

The chain links TRBV5-1 to TRBJ2-7; 8 bases align to TRBD2. The CDR3 runs to 16 residues. Germline V lookup: CDR1 SGHRS, CDR2 YFSETQ. J gave up 1 base and V 4 bases, and 10 bases lay outside the gene matches. The CDR3 region is CASSELTSGSSYEQYF. The CDR3 nucleotides read TGCGCCAGCAGCGAACTTACTAGCGGTTCATCCTACGAGCAGTACTTC.

V and J are TRBV27 and TRBJ2-5; D perhaps matches TRBD1 (7 bases). Germline CDR1 reads MNHEY; CDR2 reads SMNVEV (reference sequence). The CDR3 consists of 14 residues. V was cut by 7 bases and J by 4 bases, with 16 bases left in between. CDR3 sequence reads: CASKTQGGVETQYF. In nucleotides, the CDR3 is TGTGCCAGCAAAACTCAGGGGGGAGTAGAGACCCAGTACTTC.

The gene calls are TRBV30 and TRBJ1-3; D unresolved. Trimming removed 3 bases from V and 2 bases from J, with 8 bases in between. Germline V lookup: CDR1 GTSNPN, CDR2 SVGIG (reference sequence). This CDR3 spans 13 amino acids. Here the CDR3 reads CAWSGLPGNTIYF. DNA for the CDR3: TGTGCCTGGAGCGGACTTCCTGGAAACACCATATATTTT. Full variable domain (outside the CDR3, taken from reference TRBV30 and TRBJ1-3): SQTIHQWPATLVQPVGSPLSLECTVEGTSNPNLYWYRQAAGRGLQLLFYSVGIGQISSEVPQNLSASRPQDRQFILSSKKLLLSDSGFYLCAWSGLPGNTIYFGEGSWLTVV.

CDR3 coding DNA: TGCAGTGCCGACGGGAGCGAGCAGTACTTC. It specifies CSADGSEQYF. This chain uses TRBV20-1 with TRBJ2-7, with D possibly being TRBD2 (6 bases). V was trimmed by 6 bases and J by 6 bases, leaving 9 bases between them. The germline V gene has CDR1 DFQATT and CDR2 SNEGSKA (reference sequence). This CDR3 is built from 10 residues.

This clone is a singleton in its sample. The rearrangement links TRBV4-2 to TRBJ1-2, with TRBD1 matching 7 bases. Germline trimming cut 2 bases from V and 4 bases from J; bases unmatched to any gene: 10. The CDR3 has 16 amino acids. Per the germline V gene, CDR1 is LGHNA and CDR2 is YNFKEQ. The CDR3 loop reads CASSQTQGTQLYGYTF. CDR3 coding DNA: TGTGCCAGCAGCCAAACACAGGGGACCCAACTCTATGGCTACACCTTC.

This chain joins TRBV14 and TRBJ2-5; 7 bases are a match to TRBD2. Germline V gene lookup returns CDR1 SGHDN and CDR2 FVKESK. The CDR3 totals 13 residues. V lost 4 bases and J lost 5; bases outside the gene matches: 4. CDR3 DNA sequence: TGTGCCAGCAGCCGGGACTACGGGGAGACCCAGTACTTC. It yields the protein CASSRDYGETQYF.

The rearrangement links TRBV15 to TRBJ2-5; D unclear. CDR1 is LNHNV and CDR2 is YYDKDF in the germline V gene (reference sequence). The V end was cut by 2 bases, the J end by 5 bases, with 9 bases between. This CDR3 contains 13 residues. The CDR3 DNA sequence: TGTGCCACCAGCAGACCTCTGGAGGAGACCCAGTACTTC. It specifies CATSRPLEETQYF.

The DNA for the CDR3 is TGTGCCAGCAGTGTCACAGGACGCACAGATACGCAGTATTTT. Its translation: CASSVTGRTDTQYF. The chain uses TRBV2 and TRBJ2-3; a possible D gene is TRBD1 (5 bases). The ends were cut back, 4 bases at V and 1 base at J, with 9 bases in the middle. CDR1 and CDR2 from the germline V gene are SNHLY and FYNNEI. The CDR3 is 14 residues long.

This chain joins TRBV4-2 and TRBJ1-2; 8 bases agree with TRBD1. CDR3 length: 14 residues. Germline lookup yields CDR1 LGHNA and CDR2 YNFKEQ. The trim removed 8 bases at V and 3 bases at J, leaving 8 bases unmatched. The CDR3 loop reads CASQNPDRDYGYTF. CDR3 in DNA: TGTGCCAGCCAAAACCCGGACAGGGACTATGGCTACACCTTC.

This clone was found once. V gene TRBV5-1 combines with J gene TRBJ1-4; 8 bases are a match to TRBD1. CDR1 SGHRS and CDR2 YFSETQ come from the germline V gene. J lost 5 bases, V lost 2 bases, and 2 bases had no gene match. This CDR3 is built from 14 residues. The CDR3 loop reads CASSFRGQNEKLFF. CDR3 coding DNA: TGCGCCAGCAGCTTCAGGGGGCAGAATGAAAAACTGTTTTTT.

The chain recombines TRBV11-3 with TRBJ1-6, with a tentative D call TRBD1 (6 bases). Trimming left V 5 bases short and J 8 bases short, with 10 bases between. Per germline, CDR1 SGHNT and CDR2 YENEEA. This CDR3 spans 13 amino acids. CDR3 sequence: CASSAYRDSPLHF. The CDR3 nucleotides are TGTGCCAGCAGCGCCTACAGGGATTCACCCCTCCACTTT.

The chain carries TRBV7-9 and TRBJ2-2, with TRBD1 as a possible D gene (6 bases). This CDR3 region has 15 residues. Looked up from germline, CDR1 is SEHNR and CDR2 is FQNEAQ (reference sequence). The V end was cut by 6 bases, the J end by 4 bases, with 15 bases between. The CDR3 sequence: CASRPRQVLTGELFF. CDR3 nucleotide sequence: TGTGCCAGCAGGCCCAGACAGGTCCTCACCGGGGAGCTGTTTTTT.

CDR3 bases: TGTGCCAGCAGTGGGACGGGCCCCTACAATGAGCAGTTCTTC. This encodes CASSGTGPYNEQFF. The gene calls are TRBV9 and TRBJ2-1; the D gene could be TRBD1 or TRBD2 (5 bases each). CDR1 SGDLS and CDR2 YYNGEE come from the germline V gene. The V end was cut by 5 bases, the J end by 2 bases, with 11 bases between. The CDR3 spans 14 residues.

The chain links TRBV7-8 to TRBJ2-2; D uncertain. Germline V gives CDR1 SGHVS, CDR2 FQNEAQ. V was trimmed by 1 base and J by 5 bases, leaving 5 bases between them. This CDR3 comprises 13 residues. Here the CDR3 DNA reads TGTGCCAGCAGCTTAGAAGGGACCGGGGAGCTGTTTTTT. This gives the protein CASSLEGTGELFF.

The V call is TRBV5-1, the J call TRBJ2-3; D could derive from TRBD1 or TRBD2 (5 bases each). Germline V gene data show CDR1 as SGHRS and CDR2 as YFSETQ. With 8 bases removed from V and 4 bases from J, the gap between germline ends came to 17 bases. This CDR3 has 14 amino acids. CDR3 residues: CASGDLVAADTQYF. CDR3 coding DNA: TGCGCCAGTGGGGACCTCGTCGCTGCAGATACGCAGTATTTT.

The chain has TRBV5-1 and TRBJ2-1; 8 bases line up with TRBD1. The CDR3 has 13 amino acids. Per the germline V gene, CDR1 is SGHRS and CDR2 is YFSETQ. Trimming at V came to 3 bases and at J to 9 bases, leaving 5 bases not matched to a gene. This CDR3 is CASSSQGASEQFF. The CDR3 bases are TGCGCCAGCAGCTCGCAGGGGGCATCTGAGCAGTTCTTC.